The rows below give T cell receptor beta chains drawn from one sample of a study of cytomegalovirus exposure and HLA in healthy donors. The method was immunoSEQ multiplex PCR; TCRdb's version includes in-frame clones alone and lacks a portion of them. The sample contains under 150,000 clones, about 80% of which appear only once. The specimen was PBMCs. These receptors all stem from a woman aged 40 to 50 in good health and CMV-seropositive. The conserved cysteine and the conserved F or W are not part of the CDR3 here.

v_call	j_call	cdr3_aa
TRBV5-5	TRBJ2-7	ASSRDSYEQY
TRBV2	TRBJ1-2	ASSEGVGRGYT
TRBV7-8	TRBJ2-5	ASSPGLAENQETQY
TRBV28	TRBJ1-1	ASRKGQRNTEAF
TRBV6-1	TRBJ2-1	ATRSGGRNEQF
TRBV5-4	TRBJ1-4	ASSSWGQTNEKLF
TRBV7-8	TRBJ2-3	ASSLIGRGRTSDTDTQY
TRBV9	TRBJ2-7	ASSVGPRAEYEQY
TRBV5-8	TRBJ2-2	ASSPDGRDAGELF
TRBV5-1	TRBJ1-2	ASSLLGTGDGYT
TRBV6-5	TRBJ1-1	ASRLTGGTEAF
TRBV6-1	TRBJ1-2	ASSALRDFYGYT
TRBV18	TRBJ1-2	ASSPNTAGDYGYT
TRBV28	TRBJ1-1	ASRTGGTEAF
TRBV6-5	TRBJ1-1	ASSSAGTEAF
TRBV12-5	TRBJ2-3	ASGLVLSAGTDTQY
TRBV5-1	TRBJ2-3	ASRPLGGATDTQY
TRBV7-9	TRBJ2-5	ASSPWGQSSETQY
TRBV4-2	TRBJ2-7	ASSHGGQETYEQY
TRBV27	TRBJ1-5	ATRTGGGNQPQH
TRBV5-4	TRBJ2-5	ASQQGEKETQY
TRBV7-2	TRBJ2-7	ASSRDRTSGSYEQY